One T cell receptor (beta chain) is described in this entry. Its antigen remains unidentified. TCRdb ran MiXCR on the PCR reads. In the table there are approximately 17,000 clones, 27% of which are singletons. Thyroid surgery had not been preceded by any treatment in any patient. The sample is drawn from a study of metastatic and nonmetastatic thyroid tumors. About the study: Repertoire comparisons spanned blood and tumor or nodule tissue from malignant and benign thyroid patients.

General study findings and limits: For both blood and tumor, malignant thyroid tumors reportedly showed significantly higher TCR beta diversity than benign nodules did.

The CDR3 is 16 amino acids. V lost 1 base to trimming and J lost 7 bases, with 16 bases between them. V gene TRBV12-3 or TRBV12-4 combines with J gene TRBJ2-2; tentatively, D is TRBD2 (5 bases). The sequence was collected from a female donor with papillary thyroid cancer or a benign thyroid nodule (not recorded which). Some clones in this sample may be carry-over from other donors' samples. Input material: adjacent normal tissue. The CDR3 protein is CASSLGSGLGGGELFF. The CDR3 bases are TGTGCCAGCAGTTTAGGGAGCGGATTGGGTGGCGGGGAGCTGTTTTTT.